These T cell receptor beta chains were read from a single sample in a study of blood T cell repertoires in COVID-19. Clones were sequenced by immunoSEQ multiplex PCR, and TCRdb holds only the in-frame ones, with some missing. The table records about 160,000 clones, 84% of them present only once. Sequencing was performed on PBMCs or T cells enriched from blood (not recorded which). The origin of the receptors is a woman in her 50s who had recovered from COVID-19. Each CDR3 is given with its conserved first and last residue. A D gene is named only where the DNA matches it firmly. Clone size is stated in some rows and not others, as once, few, many or a class when expanded.

TRBV9	TRBJ2-7	.	TRBD2	CASSVANGTSGGSYEQYF	TGTGCCAGCAGCGTAGCAAACGGTACTAGCGGGGGTTCCTACGAGCAGTACTTC
TRBV3-1/TRBV3-2	TRBJ2-7	.	.	CASSHLRNEQYF	TGTGCCAGCAGCCATCTGCGAAACGAGCAGTACTTC
TRBV28	TRBJ2-3	.	.	CASSAPGGGEDTQYF	TGTGCCAGCAGCGCCCCCGGGGGTGGAGAAGATACGCAGTATTTT
TRBV6-5	TRBJ2-1	few	.	CASKGGTSYNEQFF	TGTGCCAGCAAGGGCGGGACCTCCTACAATGAGCAGTTCTTC
TRBV3-1/TRBV3-2	TRBJ1-4	.	TRBD1	CASSQRDRREKLFF	TGTGCCAGCAGCCAACGGGACAGGCGCGAAAAACTGTTTTTT
TRBV11-2	TRBJ2-3	.	TRBD2	CASSLARLAGGKGSDTQYF	TGTGCCAGCAGCTTAGCCCGGCTAGCGGGGGGTAAGGGCTCCGATACGCAGTATTTT
TRBV3-1/TRBV3-2	TRBJ2-7	.	.	CASSQQATGAYEQYF	TGTGCCAGCAGCCAACAAGCTACAGGAGCCTACGAGCAGTACTTC
TRBV24-1	TRBJ2-5	.	TRBD2	CATSDWGPTSGRGETQYF	TGTGCCACCAGTGATTGGGGCCCGACTAGCGGGAGAGGAGAGACCCAGTACTTC
TRBV10-3	TRBJ1-2	.	.	CAISEQANYGYTF	TGTGCCATCAGTGAACAGGCTAACTATGGCTACACCTTC
TRBV7-2	TRBJ2-1	.	TRBD2	CASGQAERESLNEQFF	TGTGCCAGCGGCCAAGCTGAGCGGGAGAGTCTCAATGAGCAGTTCTTC
TRBV19	TRBJ1-4	.	TRBD1	CASSPRPTGAEKLFF	TGTGCCAGTAGTCCTCGCCCGACAGGGGCCGAAAAACTGTTTTTT
TRBV28	TRBJ2-1	few	TRBD2	CASSFLAGGPDEQFF	TGTGCCAGCAGTTTTTTAGCGGGAGGGCCGGATGAGCAGTTCTTC
TRBV7-2	TRBJ1-2	.	TRBD1	CASSPRQGSRGGGYTF	TGTGCCAGCAGCCCCCGACAGGGTTCCAGAGGGGGTGGCTACACCTTC
TRBV6-5	TRBJ1-6	.	TRBD1	CASSQGQSGSPLHF	TGTGCCAGCAGTCAGGGACAGTCAGGGTCACCCCTCCACTTT
TRBV5-4	TRBJ2-5	.	TRBD1	CASGTGAEETQYF	TGTGCCAGCGGGACAGGGGCTGAGGAGACCCAGTACTTC
TRBV9	TRBJ2-3	.	.	CASSSDQGKADTQYF	TGTGCCAGCAGCTCCGATCAGGGTAAGGCAGATACGCAGTATTTT
TRBV10-2	TRBJ1-1	.	.	CASREEPNTEAFF	TGCGCCAGCAGGGAGGAGCCGAACACTGAAGCTTTCTTT
TRBV6-6	TRBJ2-7	.	.	CASSYKGGGYEQYF	TGTGCCAGCAGTTACAAGGGAGGGGGATACGAGCAGTACTTC
TRBV7-2	TRBJ2-7	.	TRBD1	CASSTRQGYEQYF	TGTGCCAGCAGCACTAGACAGGGTTACGAGCAGTACTTC
TRBV5-6	TRBJ1-4	.	.	CASSLDTGTQLFF	TGTGCCAGCAGCTTGGATACAGGGACCCAACTGTTTTTT
TRBV11-3	TRBJ2-2	.	.	CASSRQFFVNTGELFF	TGTGCCAGCAGCCGACAGTTTTTTGTGAACACCGGGGAGCTGTTTTTT
TRBV7-9	TRBJ1-1	.	TRBD1	CASRGDRHVAEAFF	TGTGCCAGCAGGGGGGACAGGCATGTGGCTGAAGCTTTCTTT
TRBV28	TRBJ1-2	once	TRBD1	CASSEGGAYGYTF	TGTGCCAGCAGTGAAGGGGGCGCGTATGGCTACACCTTC
TRBV5-1	TRBJ1-6	few	TRBD1	CASSLQAGQRSSPLHF	TGCGCCAGCAGCTTACAGGCGGGACAGAGGAGTTCACCCCTCCACTTT
TRBV27	TRBJ1-6	many	.	CASSLGAASSPLHF	TGTGCCAGCAGTTTAGGGGCAGCAAGCTCACCCCTCCACTTT
TRBV6-2/TRBV6-3	TRBJ1-2	once	.	CASSYSKGSWKRDGYTF	TGTGCCAGCAGTTACTCGAAAGGAAGCTGGAAGAGGGATGGCTACACCTTC
TRBV19	TRBJ2-7	.	TRBD1	CASNPTGRDEQYF	TGTGCCAGCAACCCGACAGGGCGGGACGAGCAGTACTTC
TRBV25-1	TRBJ1-2	.	TRBD1	CASTTGGGGYTF	TGTGCCAGCACGACAGGGGGAGGAGGCTACACCTTC
TRBV18	TRBJ2-7	.	.	CASSPPSVPYEQYF	TGTGCCAGCTCACCACCGTCAGTTCCCTACGAGCAGTACTTC